The entry below describes one T cell receptor beta chain. The antigen remains undetermined. A junction end diverges from the germline sequence, so it may reflect a read error. Germline CDR1 LGHNA, CDR2 YNFKEQ. The CDR3 length is 15 residues. This sample stems from a study of blood T cells in healthy people across ages. The study's findings and limits: It was held that diversity estimates obtained from one million T cells represented underestimates.

Primers used in a second PCR of roughly 6 to 11 cycles were a sample-barcoded 5' primer and a J-beta primer mix. TCRdb itself ran the 5' RACE reads through MiXCR, one entry per CDR3 protein. The table shows 1.5 million to 2 million distinct CDR3 sequences, with more than 35% occurring only once. Input material: blood. The chain combines TRBV4-2 with TRBJ2-3; 8 bases match TRBD1. The receptor comes from a human donor in good health. The CDR3 here is CASSKDRGFTDTQYF. DNA for the CDR3: TGTGCCAGCAGCAAAGACAGGGGTTTCACAGATACGCAGTATTTT.